The entry below gives a single T cell receptor beta chain sequence along with its context. Looked up from germline, CDR1 is LGHNT and CDR2 is FRNRAP. The CDR3 runs 17 residues. V lost 4 bases and J lost 1; bases outside the gene matches: 7. This entry is derived from a study of shared clonotypes between healthy human individuals. At the level of the study: For every donor, three CD4 naive, three CD4 memory, two CD8 naive and one CD8 memory plates were used.

Deep-level running was used for the assay. Measured with immunoSEQ multiplex PCR; TCRdb has only the in-frame clones, and not every one. The sample lists more than 2 million clones, around 95% occurring once. The chain uses TRBV12-5 and TRBJ2-6; TRBD1 matches at 7 bases. This clonotype originated in a man in his late teens or twenties in good health. Sequencing was done on a sample of naive CD4+ T cells sorted from blood. Subset indicated: CD45RA+ positively selected. The DNA for the CDR3 is TGTGCTAGTGGTTCCCTAGGGGGCTGGTCTGGGGCCAACGTCCTGACTTTC. Its protein is CASGSLGGWSGANVLTF.